By sample share, the clone carrying this TCR beta chain is medium-sized. Its cognate antigen is unknown. This sample is part of a study of T cells in localized non-small cell lung cancer. Assay: immunoSEQ multiplex PCR; the TCRdb copy retains only in-frame clones and omits some. The table lists around 3,300 clones, around 21% of them singletons. Overall study findings and caveats: Longer overall survival was seen with higher T cell density measured in blood.

This CDR3 comprises 17 residues. With 3 bases clipped from V and 0 bases from J, the junction kept 7 bases outside the gene matches. Germline CDR1 is MNHGY and CDR2 is SAAAGT. This sample comprised lung tumor tissue, obtained before any cancer treatment. V and J are TRBV6-8 and TRBJ2-3; 9 bases are a match to TRBD1. The clonotype originates from a woman aged 35-70 years with stage III squamous cell lung carcinoma. CDR3 sequence reads: CASSYGQGMFSTDTQYF. Written as DNA, the CDR3 is TGTGCCAGCAGTTATGGACAGGGGATGTTCAGCACAGATACGCAGTATTTT.